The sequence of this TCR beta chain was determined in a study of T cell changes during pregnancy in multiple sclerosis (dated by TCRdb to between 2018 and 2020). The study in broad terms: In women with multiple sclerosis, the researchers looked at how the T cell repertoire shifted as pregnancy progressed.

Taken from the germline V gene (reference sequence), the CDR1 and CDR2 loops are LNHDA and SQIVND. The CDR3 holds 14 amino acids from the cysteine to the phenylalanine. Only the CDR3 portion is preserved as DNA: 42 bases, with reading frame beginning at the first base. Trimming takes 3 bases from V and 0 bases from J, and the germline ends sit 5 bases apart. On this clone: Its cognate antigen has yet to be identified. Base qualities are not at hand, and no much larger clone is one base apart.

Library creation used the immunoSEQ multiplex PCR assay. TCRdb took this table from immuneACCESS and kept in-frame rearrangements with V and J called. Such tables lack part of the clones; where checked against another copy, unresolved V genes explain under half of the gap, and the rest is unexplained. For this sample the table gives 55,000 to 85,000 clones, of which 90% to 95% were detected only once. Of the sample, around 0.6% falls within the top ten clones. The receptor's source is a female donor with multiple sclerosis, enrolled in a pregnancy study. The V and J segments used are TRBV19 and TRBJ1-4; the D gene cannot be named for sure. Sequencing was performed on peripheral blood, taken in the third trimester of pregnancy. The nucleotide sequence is TGTGCCAGTAGTATGAGCTCAACTAATGAAAAACTGTTTTTT. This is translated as CASSMSSTNEKLFF.